This TCR beta chain was profiled in a study of shared clonotypes between healthy human individuals. Study information: In total, the donors were a couple of women and a few men aged 18 to 49.

Selected positively for CCR7 and CD45RO-negative, naive CD8 cells excluded terminally differentiated effector memory CD45RA+ cells. With respect to this clone: The antigen remains undetermined.

Germline CDR1 LNHDA, CDR2 SQIVND (reference sequence). The CDR3 spans 15 residues. Between the trimmed V and J ends, which lost 3 bases and 1 base, there was a span of 11 bases. General study points: Even with large depth, rarefaction showed that sorted-subset sequencing was incomplete.

Genomic DNA (from each subset) was split evenly across several immunoSEQ plates. Under the authors' procedure: Junction-only sequences produced by ImmunoSEQ had no quality scores, so filtering differed. Data came from immunoSEQ multiplex PCR; TCRdb stores just in-frame clones and leaves some out. V and J calls and clone size are as listed in that table; D and trimming were resolved from the DNA. The data contain some 2 million clones, about 95% of them seen just once; the ten biggest clones take up 1% to 1.5%. This chain joins TRBV19 and TRBJ2-3, with a weak D call TRBD2 (5 bases). This receptor was identified in a man aged 18 to 35 in good health. Sequencing used naive CD8+ T cells sorted from blood. CDR3 coding DNA: TGTGCCAGTAGTATCGTGGGAGAGGGCACAGATACGCAGTATTTT. This gives the protein CASSIVGEGTDTQYF. The full variable domain, its missing parts supplied by reference TRBV19 and TRBJ2-3, is DGGITQSPKYLFRKEGQNVTLSCEQNLNHDAMYWYRQDPGQGLRLIYYSQIVNDFQKGDIAEGYSVSREKKESFPLTVTSAQKNPTAFYLCASSIVGEGTDTQYFGPGTRLTVL.